One and the same sample provided the 6 T cell receptor beta chains below, sequenced in a study of blood T cell repertoires in COVID-19. TCRdb's table, derived via immunoSEQ multiplex PCR, lists solely in-frame clones and lacks some. The sample has roughly 50,000 clones, more than 70% seen once; the top ten hold about 18%. Sequenced: peripheral blood. The receptor source for this set is a human donor in a cohort sampled during active COVID-19.

This clone was seen just once. The chain links TRBV7-2 to TRBJ1-2, with D perhaps TRBD1 (5 bases). The ends were cut back, 3 bases at V and 7 bases at J, with 9 bases in the middle. This CDR3 region has 12 residues. Germline CDR1 reads SGHTA; CDR2 reads FQGNSA. CDR3 DNA sequence: TGTGCCAGCAGCTTTTTCGGGGGTGGCTACACCTTC. It is translated as CASSFFGGGYTF.

The sample holds one count of this clone. Germline is not matched at one junction end, which may reflect a read error. This chain uses TRBV7-7 with TRBJ2-5, with 15 bases that match TRBD2. The CDR3 totals 17 residues. Per the germline V gene, CDR1 is SSHAT and CDR2 is FNYEAQ (reference sequence). CDR3 sequence reads: CASSQGTSGGSRETQYF. The CDR3 DNA reads as TGTGCTAGCAGCCAAGGGACTAGCGGGGGGTCTCGAGAGACCCAGTACTTC.

This rearrangement joins TRBV25-1 to TRBJ1-4, with D unresolved. The CDR3 is 16 residues long. Germline values: CDR1 MGHDK, CDR2 SYGVNS. The V end was cut by 1 base, the J end by 2 bases, with 11 bases between. The CDR3 spells CASSESRGATNEKLFF. The DNA for the CDR3 is TGTGCCAGCAGTGAATCCCGGGGAGCTACTAATGAAAAACTGTTTTTT.

This clone was seen only once. J is TRBJ1-1 and V is TRBV18, with D maybe TRBD1 (5 bases). Germline lookup yields CDR1 KGHSH and CDR2 LQKENI. Between the trimmed V and J ends, which lost 6 bases and 7 bases, there was a span of 12 bases. The CDR3 totals 12 residues. The CDR3 here is CASSGTADEAFF. In DNA form, the CDR3 reads TGTGCCAGCTCCGGGACTGCTGATGAAGCTTTCTTT.

The chain is built from TRBV7-9 and TRBJ2-3, with 11 positions matching TRBD2. This CDR3 is built from 16 residues. Germline CDR1 is SEHNR and CDR2 is FQNEAQ (reference sequence). The ends lost 5 bases at V and 5 bases at J; junction bases unmatched: 9. As DNA, the CDR3 is TGTGCCAGCAGCGCCCCGACTAGCGGGGTCGGAGATACGCAGTATTTT. Its protein is CASSAPTSGVGDTQYF.

The chain links TRBV5-1 to TRBJ2-4; tentatively, D is TRBD1 (5 bases). Trimming shortened V by 4 bases and J by 0 bases, and 14 bases separated the two germline ends. CDR3 size: 16 residues. The germline V gene encodes CDR1 SGHRS and CDR2 YFSETQ. CDR3 protein: CASSRVAGLAKNIQYF. Here the CDR3 DNA reads TGCGCCAGCAGCCGGGTGGCAGGGCTAGCCAAAAACATTCAGTACTTC.